The T cell receptor (beta chain) described here comes from a study of PD-L1 blockade in urothelial cancer (TCRdb year 2017). Context from the whole study: Therapy was started around 2014 for all patients, and atezolizumab 1,200 mg was administered intravenously every 3 weeks. About 85% of the 29 patients were males with bladder-origin urothelial cancer, and 18 of 29 reported a prior smoking history. Patients had an ECOG performance status of 0 or 1 and had received between 0 and 3 prior chemotherapy regimens. Blood samples were analyzed at two time points: 3 weeks after treatment start (second dose) and 6 weeks after treatment start. Blood samples yielded a median of roughly 140,000 T cells and 65,000 to 95,000 unique TCRs, with median clonality roughly 0.085. The study, an exploratory multi-omic analysis, examined somatic, immune and clinical correlates of response to PD-L1 blockade with atezolizumab in urothelial cancer. TCR sequencing covered pretreatment tumor samples and matched, serially collected peripheral blood taken before and after atezolizumab treatment. Durable clinical benefit was defined as a progression-free survival longer than 6 months, and TCR features were additionally tested against progression-free survival and overall survival. Whole exome sequencing and RNA sequencing of pretreatment tumors were performed alongside TCR sequencing in the same patients. Durable clinical benefit was achieved by nine patients and was not achieved by 20 patients. Under 30 patients had pretreatment blood TCR-seq, some 25 had at least one posttreatment blood collection, and some 25 had tumor TCR-seq.

To note about this clone: Its antigen is still unknown. There are no base qualities to consult, and no much larger clone falls within one base.

Study-wide findings and limitations: A pretreatment peripheral blood TCR clonality below the median was linked to improved progression-free and overall survival. At 3 weeks after the start of treatment, tumor-associated TCR clones in peripheral blood had expanded more in patients with durable benefit (n of about 20, p = 0.022). Because of the small sample size (n ≈ 27) and the many exploratory analyses performed, the results are intended to be regarded as hypothesis-generating.

To estimate absolute template abundance from read counts, synthetic TCR analog templates were spiked into each PCR. Using the immunoSEQ assay, TCRbeta CDR3 regions were amplified from genomic DNA with bias-controlled V and J gene primers. Sequencing of rearranged TCRbeta segments was performed at approximately 20X coverage. As for how the authors treated the data: Clustering was used to correct sequencing errors, and CDR3s were annotated against IMGT so that V, D and J genes could be assigned. Out-of-frame and stop-codon sequences were excluded, and only productive TCRbeta rearrangements were used in downstream analyses. To compute clonality, Shannon entropy was normalized by the log of the number of unique productive sequences and then subtracted from one. Fisher's exact test with Benjamini-Hochberg correction, using a cutoff of adjusted p below 0.01, was how clones that differed between time points or between blood and tumor were identified. Held by TCRdb, this immuneACCESS table contains in-frame sequences only and omits some clones. Under half of the omission traces to an unresolved V gene where checked; the cause of the rest is unknown. V, J and clone size were drawn from that table, and D and trimming were deduced from the DNA. Across this sample there are about 91,000 clones, with over 65% seen only once. Of the sample, approximately 8.4% falls within the top ten clones.

Reading the label with the study, this specimen's time point is: peripheral blood 6 weeks after treatment start. The cohort comprised 29 patients with locally advanced or metastatic urothelial carcinoma treated at Memorial Sloan Kettering on a trial protocol. Peripheral blood mononuclear cells were collected from each patient pretreatment and during treatment, giving between 1 and 8 total time points per patient. The Qiagen DNeasy Blood extraction kit was used to purify genomic DNA from total PBMCs and tumor samples. Collected pretreatment and during treatment, PBMCs were isolated and stored as previously described. From the cysteine up to the phenylalanine, the CDR3 has a length of 14 residues. The only DNA kept is the CDR3, 42 bases in frame from the first base. For CDR1 and CDR2, the germline V gene (reference sequence) lists SEHNR and FQNEAQ. V lost 1 base and J lost 6 bases, and the count of bases not matched to a germline gene is 1.

This specimen consisted of PBMCs, obtained around atezolizumab (anti-PD-L1) treatment. The sequence was collected from a man between 65 and 79 years old with urothelial cancer. The chain is made from TRBV7-9 and TRBJ1-2; TRBD1 aligns with 11 central bases. The CDR3: CASSLGTGGDGYTF. The nucleotides are TGTGCCAGCAGCTTAGGGACAGGGGGCGATGGCTACACCTTC.